Included here is one TCR beta chain sequence, with context. Many counts were recorded for this clone. What this receptor recognizes is not known. Read sequence stops 3 residues before the CDR3 end, and the germline J gene provides the missing end. This sample was included in a study of T cell clonality in common variable immunodeficiency (dated by TCRdb to 2013 to 2016). Summary of the overall study and its limitations: Despite equal DNA input, controls averaged roughly 80,000 unique sequences per sample versus around 30,000 in CVID samples. CVID TCRbeta sequences reportedly showed fewer deletions and N-nucleotide insertions and lacked highly modified clones with 13 or more V deletions. TCRbeta clonality was higher in CVID subjects than in healthy controls (t-test p = 0.018), and the increase was most characteristic of about a third of subjects. Correlations between repertoire features and clinical complications were limited by patient heterogeneity within the CVID cohort. CVID subjects shared fewer TCRbeta clones with each other than healthy controls did (p < 0.0001). According to the authors, finding the cause of the higher clonality in CVID would require sequencing the repertoires of T cell subpopulations.

Most CVID patients and most healthy controls were of Caucasian heritage. From each donor, about 4.5 to 9 ml of heparinized peripheral whole blood was collected. Genomic DNA from adults with common variable immune deficiency (CVID) and from healthy adult controls was the source for sequencing TCRbeta CDR3 repertoires. The control group was made up of 22 healthy adult volunteers (approximately ten male and around twelve female) whose ages ranged from 23 to 66 years, with a mean age of around 30. To isolate peripheral blood mononuclear cells, diluted blood was subjected to density centrifugation over Hypaque 1077 or Ficoll-Paque. Genomic DNA was obtained from unsorted mononuclear cells using either Qiagen column purification or a centrifugation-based method. The junction shows trimming of 4 bases on V and 4 bases on J, plus 14 bases between the germline ends. The germline V gene (reference sequence) specifies SEHNR as CDR1 and FQNEAQ as CDR2. The CDR3 has 15 amino acids, counting the end cysteine and phenylalanine. The CDR3 was read in part: 36 bases, with the frame set at base 1.

For sequencing, equivalent amounts of genomic DNA were input from CVID and control samples. For every sample, a 60 bp segment covering the rearranged TCRbeta CDR3 region was amplified and then sequenced. The immunoSEQ assay, a bias-corrected multiplex PCR combined with high-throughput sequencing, was used for TCRbeta amplification. On the authors' methods: Every unique nucleotide sequence was considered a clone and was annotated with V, D and J genes, copy number and frequency. Sequences were labeled productive if in frame, and non-productive if out of frame or containing stop codons. As previously described, Shannon's entropy was used to calculate clonality. The predicted amino acid sequences of productive clones were used to derive the mean CDR3 Kyte-Doolittle hydropathy. The R hclust function was used to hierarchically cluster scaled V gene usage with Manhattan distance and complete linkage. Sharing of clones by CDR3 amino acid sequence was evaluated by resampling 12 repertoires per group over 100 rounds. The repertoires were searched for 70 published EBV-specific TCRbeta sequences and 200 to 300 published CMV-specific TCRbeta sequences. Two CVID samples yielding fewer than 10,000 sequences were excluded from analysis, leaving fewer than 50 CVID repertoires. This immuneACCESS table, as held by TCRdb, lists in-frame sequences with V and J called but not all clones. Of the missing ones, under half trace to an unresolved V gene in checked studies; the others have no known cause. The V and J calls and the clone size are those of that table, but D and trimming were determined from the DNA. This sample is represented by 35,000 to 50,000 clones, with no singletons among them. The ten largest clones represent 2.5% to 3% of the sample.

The sequenced sample consisted of peripheral blood mononuclear cells. This sequence uses TRBV7-9 and TRBJ2-1; TRBD1 is a weak D gene call, 6 bases matching. The clonotype comes from a person aged 18 to 69 in good health. The CDR3 in this case is CASSSPGQHYNEQFF. The DNA read from the CDR3 is TGTGCCAGCAGCTCACCGGGACAACATTACAATGAG.